This TCR beta chain was recovered during a study of T cells in Graves' hyperthyroidism and ophthalmopathy (dated by TCRdb to about 2019). Describing the broader study: Peripheral blood samples were taken at initial diagnosis, before any treatment was given. TCR V-J signatures able to tell the groups apart were searched for in a discovery cohort of 100 or so patients, of whom roughly 42 had Graves' ophthalmopathy and some 60 had stable Graves' hyperthyroidism. An independent validation cohort of under 20 hyperthyroidism patients and 17 patients who later progressed to ophthalmopathy tested prospective prediction of ophthalmopathy. The roughly 100 discovery patients were randomly divided into training and test sets at a 7:3 ratio. Thyroid tissue and blood T-cell repertoires from roughly 6 Graves' hyperthyroidism patients were also compared in the study. Once sampling was done, hyperthyroidism patients were given methimazole at a starting dose of 30 mg daily, whereas ophthalmopathy patients were given high-dose intravenous methylprednisolone. TCR Vbeta CDR3 sequencing of some 140 peripheral blood samples (about 45 ophthalmopathy, 75 or so hyperthyroidism and 17 progressor patients) is reported in the paper.

This clonotype has ten or more counts. Its antigen remains unidentified. Nothing much larger sits one base from this clone, and base qualities are not available. Stable Graves' hyperthyroidism was defined as no progression to ophthalmopathy during 18 months of follow-up. Hyperthyroidism patients were newly diagnosed, had a disease duration of under 2 months, and were aged 18 to 65 years. Any patient with an uncontrolled infection, another autoimmune disease, pregnancy or lactation was excluded. Clinical symptoms, serum thyroxine and TRAb, thyroid ultrasound, and orbital computed tomography formed the basis for the diagnoses. PBMCs were isolated from 8 to 10 ml of fresh peripheral blood by Ficoll-Paque density gradient centrifugation. Total RNA was extracted with Trizol reagent, and quality was checked on an Agilent 2100 Bioanalyzer. The investigation overall reported the following: In validation, the model predicted progression to ophthalmopathy with around 71% sensitivity and around 72% specificity, a median of about 6 months before onset. In cross-validation, a model built on a 13 V-J signature told ophthalmopathy apart from stable hyperthyroidism with 87.88% sensitivity and approximately 81% specificity, and in testing the same model reached 80%/75%. No statistical method was used to fix the sample size in advance, and group allocation was not hidden from the investigators. Most expanded thyroid clonotypes (frequency above 0.001) were also detected in blood, a finding suggesting that blood repertoires may reflect thyroid immune responses.

The TCR beta CDR3 regions were amplified from the RNA transcripts. The first round of RT-PCR for the TCR CDR3 was performed with the HTBI primer set and the Qiagen OneStep RT-PCR kit. Libraries were constructed in a second round of multiplex PCR, after which size selection and purification were carried out. Libraries were sequenced paired-end with 100 bp reads on an Illumina HiSeq2000. Processing in the source paper ran as follows. Raw data were processed with SOAPnuke, discarding reads with adapters, uncalled bases, mean Phred below 15, or no exact constant-primer or identifier match. COPE v1.2.5 was used to merge the high-quality paired reads, and each unique nucleotide sequence was defined as a clonotype. MiTCR v1.1 was used to align the clonotypes against IMGT TRBV, TRBD and TRBJ reference segments. The analysis included only V-J combinations with a frequency above 0.0001, which together covered over 98% of the repertoires. The TCS score was defined as the ratio of F50 (clonal expansion) to E x V (chaos), calculated using BLOSUM62-based TCRdist between CDR3 peptides within each V-J. Welch's t-statistics and random forest reduced 500 to 650 V-J features to 13, which were used in a naive Bayes classifier (R e1071). TCRdb reanalyzed the raw reads on its own, using fastp at Q25 for trimming and MiXCR for clone calling, and kept in-frame beta chains. Identical CDR3 protein sequences are pooled into one entry, listed with their most common genes and DNA. It is TCRdb's table, rather than the study itself, that gives the V and J calls and clone size. The sample table lists fewer than 850,000 distinct CDR3 sequences, roughly 17% of them with a count of one. The top ten clones comprise around 15% of the sample.

V is cut by 5 bases and J by 5 bases, and the space between the germline ends is 10 bases. Measured from the cysteine to the phenylalanine, the CDR3 is 13 residues long. Only the CDR3 DNA is retained, 39 bases long and in frame from the first base. The germline V gene encodes CDR1 SNHLY and CDR2 FYNNEI. This receptor was identified in a man in his forties or fifties with Graves' hyperthyroidism. Input material: blood. The sequence is built from TRBV2 and TRBJ1-5; the D gene cannot be resolved reliably. The CDR3 here reads CASSPGRYQPQHF. The DNA sequence reads TGTGCCAGCAGTCCGGGCAGATATCAGCCCCAGCATTTT. This CDR3, with the reference TRBV2 and TRBJ1-5 proteins standing in past its ends, gives the full variable domain EPEVTQTPSHQVTQMGQEVILRCVPISNHLYFYWYRQILGQKVEFLVSFYNNEISEKSEIFDDQFSVERPDGSNFTLKIRSTKLEDSAMYFCASSPGRYQPQHFGDGTRLSIL.